Listed below are T cell receptor beta chains from one sample, sequenced in a study of T-cell memory formation after mild COVID-19. MiXCR, applied by TCRdb to the 5' RACE reads, yields one record per CDR3 protein. In the table there are under 450,000 distinct CDR3 sequences, 13% to 15% of which are singletons. The material sequenced was PBMCs or a T cell subset sorted from them (not recorded which). The receptors originated from a man younger than 35 who had mild COVID-19 (a few samples of this study predate the infection). Cell type and time point are not known. Each CDR3 is given with its conserved first and last residue. A D gene is named only where the DNA matches it firmly. Size is omitted from some rows. Given values are once, few, many or a class for expanded clones.

j_call	d_call	v_call	clone_size	cdr3_aa	cdr3_nt
TRBJ2-1	.	TRBV7-2	.	CASSREVNEQFF	TGTGCCAGCAGCAGGGAAGTAAATGAGCAGTTCTTC
TRBJ2-7	.	TRBV10-2	many	CASSEGGFYEQYF	TGCGCCAGCAGTGAGGGGGGGTTCTACGAGCAGTACTTC
TRBJ1-2	.	TRBV12-3/TRBV12-4	many	CASSSGSGYTF	TGTGCCAGCAGTTCAGGGAGTGGCTACACCTTC
TRBJ1-5	.	TRBV19	few	CASSAPGHNQPQHF	TGTGCCAGTAGTGCCCCGGGTCACAATCAGCCCCAGCATTTT
TRBJ2-1	.	TRBV18	.	CASSPQGEYEQFF	TGTGCCAGCTCACCGCAGGGCGAGTATGAGCAGTTCTTC
TRBJ2-7	.	TRBV12-3/TRBV12-4	many	CASRSTGGEQYF	TGTGCCAGCAGATCCACAGGTGGCGAGCAGTACTTC
TRBJ2-3	.	TRBV29-1	.	CSVVGGRGTDTQYF	TGCAGCGTTGTGGGGGGCCGAGGCACAGATACGCAGTATTTT
TRBJ1-6	.	TRBV6-5	.	CASNLDRRNNSPLHF	TGTGCCAGCAACCTAGACAGGAGAAATAATTCACCCCTCCACTTT
TRBJ2-7	.	TRBV5-1	.	CASSSDRASYEQYF	TGCGCCAGCAGTTCAGACAGAGCCTCCTACGAGCAGTACTTC
TRBJ2-7	TRBD1	TRBV4-1	.	CASSRGQGPTYEQYF	TGCGCCAGCAGCAGGGGGCAGGGCCCAACCTACGAGCAGTACTTC
TRBJ1-1	.	TRBV15	.	CATSRPLLGNTEAFF	TGTGCCACCAGCAGACCCCTTTTGGGGAACACTGAAGCTTTCTTT
TRBJ2-7	.	TRBV7-9	few	CASSSRHYQHYEQYF	TGTGCCAGCAGCTCCCGGCACTATCAACACTACGAGCAGTACTTC
TRBJ1-2	TRBD1	TRBV29-1	many	CSGGEVRDRARGGYTF	TGCAGCGGTGGGGAGGTCCGGGACAGGGCAAGAGGTGGCTACACCTTC
TRBJ1-2	.	TRBV7-2	few	CASTNPGAGYTF	TGTGCCAGCACCAATCCTGGGGCTGGCTACACCTTC
TRBJ1-2	TRBD1	TRBV11-2	.	CASSRRTGARGYTF	TGTGCCAGCAGCCGCCGGACAGGGGCGCGAGGCTACACCTTC
TRBJ1-1	.	TRBV5-1	.	CASSFGGALNTEAFF	TGCGCCAGCAGCTTCGGGGGGGCCCTGAACACTGAAGCTTTCTTT
TRBJ2-2	TRBD2	TRBV7-8	many	CASSPGGANTGELFF	TGTGCCAGCAGCCCCGGGGGGGCAAACACCGGGGAGCTGTTTTTT
TRBJ1-3	.	TRBV19	few	CASSKGWGGDTIYF	TGTGCCAGTAGTAAAGGCTGGGGGGGAGACACCATATATTTT